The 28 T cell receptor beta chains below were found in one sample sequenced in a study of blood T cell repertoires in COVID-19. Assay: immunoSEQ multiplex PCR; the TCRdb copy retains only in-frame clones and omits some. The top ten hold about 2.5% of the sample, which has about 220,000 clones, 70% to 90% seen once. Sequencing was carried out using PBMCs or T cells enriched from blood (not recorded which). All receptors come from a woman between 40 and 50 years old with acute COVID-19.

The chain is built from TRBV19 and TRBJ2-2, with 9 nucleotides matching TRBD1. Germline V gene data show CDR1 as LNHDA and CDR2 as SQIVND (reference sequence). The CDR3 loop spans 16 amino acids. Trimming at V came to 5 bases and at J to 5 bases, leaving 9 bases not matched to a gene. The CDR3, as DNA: TGTGCCAGTAGTTCAGGGGACAGGGTCGGAACCGGGGAGCTGTTTTTT. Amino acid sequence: CASSSGDRVGTGELFF.

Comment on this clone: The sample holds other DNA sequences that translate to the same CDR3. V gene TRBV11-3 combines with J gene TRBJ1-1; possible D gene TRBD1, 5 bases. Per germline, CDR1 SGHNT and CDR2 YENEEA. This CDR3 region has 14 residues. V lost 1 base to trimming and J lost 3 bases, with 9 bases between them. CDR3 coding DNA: TGTGCCAGCAGCTTAGGAAGGGGTGACACTGAAGCTTTCTTT. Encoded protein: CASSLGRGDTEAFF.

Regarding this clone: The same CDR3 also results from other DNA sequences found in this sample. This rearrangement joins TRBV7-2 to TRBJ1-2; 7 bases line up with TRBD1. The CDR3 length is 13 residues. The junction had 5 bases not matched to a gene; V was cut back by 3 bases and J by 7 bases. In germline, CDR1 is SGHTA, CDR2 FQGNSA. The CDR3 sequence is CASSLKGALGYTF. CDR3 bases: TGTGCCAGCAGCTTGAAGGGGGCGCTTGGCTACACCTTC.

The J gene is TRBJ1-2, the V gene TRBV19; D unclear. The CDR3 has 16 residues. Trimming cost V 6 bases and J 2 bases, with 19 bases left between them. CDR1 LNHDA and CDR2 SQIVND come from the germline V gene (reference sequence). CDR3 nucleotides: TGTGCCAGTAGCGGGGAGGGTAGGGCCCACAACTATGGCTACACCTTC. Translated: CASSGEGRAHNYGYTF.

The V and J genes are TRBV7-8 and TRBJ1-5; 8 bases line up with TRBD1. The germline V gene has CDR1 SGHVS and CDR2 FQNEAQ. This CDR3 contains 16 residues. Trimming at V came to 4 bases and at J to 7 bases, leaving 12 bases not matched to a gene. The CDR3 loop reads CASSSRTGWDGQPQHF. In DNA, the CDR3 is TGTGCCAGCAGCTCCCGGACAGGGTGGGACGGACAGCCCCAGCATTTT.

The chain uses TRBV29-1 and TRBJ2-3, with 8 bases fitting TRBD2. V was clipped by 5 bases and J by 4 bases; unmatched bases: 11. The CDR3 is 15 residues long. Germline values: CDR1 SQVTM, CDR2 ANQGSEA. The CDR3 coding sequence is TGCAGCGTTTTCGGACTAGCCGTGGGCGCAGATACGCAGTATTTT. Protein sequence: CSVFGLAVGADTQYF.

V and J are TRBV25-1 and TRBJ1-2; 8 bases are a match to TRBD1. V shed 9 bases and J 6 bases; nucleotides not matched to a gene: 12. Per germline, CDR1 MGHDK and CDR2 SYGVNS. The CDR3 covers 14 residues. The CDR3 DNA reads TGTGCCAGGCCCGGGACAGGAGGGCTAGATGGCTACACCTTC. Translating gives CARPGTGGLDGYTF.

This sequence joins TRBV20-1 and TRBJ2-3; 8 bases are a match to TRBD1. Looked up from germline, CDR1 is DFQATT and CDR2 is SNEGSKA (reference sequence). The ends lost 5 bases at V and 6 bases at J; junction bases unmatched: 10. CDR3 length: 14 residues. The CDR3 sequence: CSARDRGRGDTQYF. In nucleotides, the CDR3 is TGCAGTGCTCGTGACAGGGGCCGAGGGGATACGCAGTATTTT.

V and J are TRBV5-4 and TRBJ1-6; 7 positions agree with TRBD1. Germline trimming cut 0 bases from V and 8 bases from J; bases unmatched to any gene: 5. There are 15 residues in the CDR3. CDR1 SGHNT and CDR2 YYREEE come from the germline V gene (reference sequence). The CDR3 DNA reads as TGTGCCAGCAGCTTGGCCCCCGACAGGGATTCACCCCTCCACTTT. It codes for CASSLAPDRDSPLHF.

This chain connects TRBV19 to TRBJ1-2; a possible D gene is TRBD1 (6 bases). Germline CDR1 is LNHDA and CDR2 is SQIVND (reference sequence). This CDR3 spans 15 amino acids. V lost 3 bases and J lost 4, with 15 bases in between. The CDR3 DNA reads TGTGCCAGTAGTATCTGGGGGCTTGAGAGCTATGGCTACACCTTC. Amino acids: CASSIWGLESYGYTF.

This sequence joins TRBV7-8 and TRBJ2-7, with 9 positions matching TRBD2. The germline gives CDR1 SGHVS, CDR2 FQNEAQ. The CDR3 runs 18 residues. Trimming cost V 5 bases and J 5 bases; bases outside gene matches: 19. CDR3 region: CASSPGLGVAGVGHEQYV. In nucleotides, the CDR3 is TGTGCCAGCAGCCCGGGGCTTGGAGTAGCGGGAGTTGGGCACGAGCAGTACGTC.

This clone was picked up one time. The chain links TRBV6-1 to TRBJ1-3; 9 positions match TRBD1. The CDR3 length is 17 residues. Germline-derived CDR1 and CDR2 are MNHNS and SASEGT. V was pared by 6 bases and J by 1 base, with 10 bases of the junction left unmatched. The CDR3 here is CASREPTGGMSGNTIYF. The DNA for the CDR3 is TGTGCCAGCAGGGAACCAACAGGGGGCATGTCTGGAAACACCATATATTTT.

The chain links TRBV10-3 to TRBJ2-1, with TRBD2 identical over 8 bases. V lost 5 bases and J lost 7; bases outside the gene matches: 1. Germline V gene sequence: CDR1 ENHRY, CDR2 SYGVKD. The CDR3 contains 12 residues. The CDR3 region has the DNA TGTGCCATCAGTCCGGGAGGGAATGAGCAGTTCTTC. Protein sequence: CAISPGGNEQFF.

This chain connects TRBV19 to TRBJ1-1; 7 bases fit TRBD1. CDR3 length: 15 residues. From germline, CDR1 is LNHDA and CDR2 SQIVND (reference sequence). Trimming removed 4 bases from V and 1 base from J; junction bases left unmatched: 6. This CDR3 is CASSTHRGPNTEAFF. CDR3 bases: TGTGCCAGTAGTACCCACAGGGGACCGAACACTGAAGCTTTCTTT.

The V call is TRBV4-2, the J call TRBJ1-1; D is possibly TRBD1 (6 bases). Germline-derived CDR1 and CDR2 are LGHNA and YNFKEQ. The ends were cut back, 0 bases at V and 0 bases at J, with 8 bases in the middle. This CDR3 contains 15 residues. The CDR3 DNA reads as TGTGCCAGCAGCCAAGAGCAGGGGATGAACACTGAAGCTTTCTTT. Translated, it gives CASSQEQGMNTEAFF.

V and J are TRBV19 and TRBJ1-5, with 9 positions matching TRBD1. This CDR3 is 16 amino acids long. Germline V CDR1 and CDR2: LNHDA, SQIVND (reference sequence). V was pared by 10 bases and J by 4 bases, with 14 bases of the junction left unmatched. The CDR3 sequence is CATDPRGQGLNQPQHF. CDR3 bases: TGTGCCACCGACCCCCGGGGACAGGGCTTGAATCAGCCCCAGCATTTT.

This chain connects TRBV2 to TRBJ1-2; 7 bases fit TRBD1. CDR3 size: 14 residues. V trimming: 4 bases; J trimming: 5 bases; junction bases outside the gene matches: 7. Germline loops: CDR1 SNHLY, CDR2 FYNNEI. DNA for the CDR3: TGTGCCAGCAGTGGTACAGGGGAGAATTATGGCTACACCTTC. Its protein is CASSGTGENYGYTF.

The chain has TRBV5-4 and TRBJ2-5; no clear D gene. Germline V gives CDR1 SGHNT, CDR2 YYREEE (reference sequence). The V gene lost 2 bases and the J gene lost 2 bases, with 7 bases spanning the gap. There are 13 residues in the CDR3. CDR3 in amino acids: CASSFRRQETQYF. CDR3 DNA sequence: TGTGCCAGCAGCTTTCGGAGACAAGAGACCCAGTACTTC.

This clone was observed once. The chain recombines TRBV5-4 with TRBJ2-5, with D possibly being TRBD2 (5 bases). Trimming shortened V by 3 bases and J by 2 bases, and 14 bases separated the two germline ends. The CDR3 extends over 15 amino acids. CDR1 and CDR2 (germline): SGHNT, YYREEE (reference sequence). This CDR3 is CASSSLYRGQETQYF. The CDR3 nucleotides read TGTGCCAGCAGCTCCCTATATCGCGGGCAAGAGACCCAGTACTTC. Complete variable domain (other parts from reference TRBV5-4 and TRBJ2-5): ETGVTQSPTHLIKTRGQQVTLRCSSQSGHNTVSWYQQALGQGPQFIFQYYREEENGRGNFPPRFSGLQFPNYSSELNVNALELDDSALYLCASSSLYRGQETQYFGPGTRLLVL.

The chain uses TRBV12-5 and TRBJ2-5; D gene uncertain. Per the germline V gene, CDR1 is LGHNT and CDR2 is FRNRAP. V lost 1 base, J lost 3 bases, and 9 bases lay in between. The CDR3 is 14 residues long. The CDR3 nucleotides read TGTGCTAGTGGTTTGGGACTGAAAGAAGAGACCCAGTACTTC. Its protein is CASGLGLKEETQYF.

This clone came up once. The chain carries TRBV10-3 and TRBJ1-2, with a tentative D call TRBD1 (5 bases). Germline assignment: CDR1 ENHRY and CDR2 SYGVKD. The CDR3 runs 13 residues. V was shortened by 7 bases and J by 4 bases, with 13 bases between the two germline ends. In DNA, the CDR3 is TGTGCCATCACAACAGGCCCCCTCTATGGCTACACCTTC. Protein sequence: CAITTGPLYGYTF.

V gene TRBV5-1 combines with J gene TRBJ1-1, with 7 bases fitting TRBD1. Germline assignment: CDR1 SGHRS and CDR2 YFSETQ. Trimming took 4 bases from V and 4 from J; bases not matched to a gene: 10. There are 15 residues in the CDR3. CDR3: CASSILQGWATEAFF. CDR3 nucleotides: TGCGCCAGCAGCATACTACAGGGGTGGGCCACTGAAGCTTTCTTT.

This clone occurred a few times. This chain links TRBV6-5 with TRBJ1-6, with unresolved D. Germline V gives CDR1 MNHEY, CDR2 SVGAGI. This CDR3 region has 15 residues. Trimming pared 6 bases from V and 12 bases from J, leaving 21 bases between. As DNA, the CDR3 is TGTGCCAGCAGCCTCGCGACATCCCTCTCCGGACCCCTCCACTTT. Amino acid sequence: CASSLATSLSGPLHF.

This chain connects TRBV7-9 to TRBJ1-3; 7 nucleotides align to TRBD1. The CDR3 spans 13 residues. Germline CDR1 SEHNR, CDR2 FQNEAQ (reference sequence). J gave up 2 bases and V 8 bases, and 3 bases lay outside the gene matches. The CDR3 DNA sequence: TGTGCCAGCGAAGACAGGGCTGGAAACACCATATATTTT. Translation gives CASEDRAGNTIYF.

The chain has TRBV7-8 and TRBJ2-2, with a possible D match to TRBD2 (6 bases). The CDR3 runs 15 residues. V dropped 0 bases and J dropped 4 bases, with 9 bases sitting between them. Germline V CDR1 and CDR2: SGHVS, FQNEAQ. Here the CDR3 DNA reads TGTGCCAGCAGCTTAGCTGTGGGGGGCACCGGGGAGCTGTTTTTT. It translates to CASSLAVGGTGELFF.

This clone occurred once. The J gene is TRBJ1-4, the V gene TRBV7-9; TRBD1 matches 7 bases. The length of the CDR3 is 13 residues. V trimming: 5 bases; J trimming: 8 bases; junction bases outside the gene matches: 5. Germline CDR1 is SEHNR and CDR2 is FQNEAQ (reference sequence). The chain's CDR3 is CASSPGQREKLFF. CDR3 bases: TGTGCCAGCAGCCCGGGACAGCGAGAAAAACTGTTTTTT.

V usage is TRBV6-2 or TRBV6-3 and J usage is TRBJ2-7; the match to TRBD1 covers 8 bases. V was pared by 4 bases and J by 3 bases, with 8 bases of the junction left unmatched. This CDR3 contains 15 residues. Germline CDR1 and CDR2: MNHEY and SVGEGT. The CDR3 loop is CASSFAGTGNYEQYV. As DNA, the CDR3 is TGTGCCAGCAGTTTCGCCGGGACAGGAAACTACGAGCAGTACGTC.

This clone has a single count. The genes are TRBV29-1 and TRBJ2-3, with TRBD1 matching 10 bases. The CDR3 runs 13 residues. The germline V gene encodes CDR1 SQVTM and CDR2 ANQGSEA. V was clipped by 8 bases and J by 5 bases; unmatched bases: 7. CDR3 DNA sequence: TGCAGCTCCAGGGACAGGGGATTAGATACGCAGTATTTT. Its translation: CSSRDRGLDTQYF.